This entry concerns a single T cell receptor (beta chain). The target antigen is unknown. This CDR3 is 18 amino acids long. Germline assignment: CDR1 MNHNY and CDR2 SVGAGI (reference sequence). With 5 bases clipped from V and 5 bases from J, the junction kept 12 bases outside the gene matches. These data come from a study of human T cells and chemical hapten exposure. Study-wide points: No change in TCRs above 1 in 1000 frequency was produced by DPC sensitization. Positive correlation was observed between PT1 expanded TCR counts and patch test score.

The time point denotes: patch test 1, 2 weeks after DPC sensitization. Treatment reported: therapeutic diphenylcyclopropenone sensitization with weekly scalp DPC. Total RNA was isolated from unfractionated whole blood. Only after blood had been drawn was each patch test applied. TCRdb processed the RACE reads anew with MiXCR; each CDR3 protein has one entry. This sample has roughly 50,000 distinct CDR3 sequences, with approximately 11% found just once. The chain couples TRBV6-6 to TRBJ2-2, with TRBD2 matching over 12 bases. The receptor's source is a woman between 40 and 55 years old with alopecia areata. Some clones in this sample may be carry-over from other donors' samples. The sequencing here drew on whole blood, taken in connection with sensitization to the hapten diphenylcyclopropenone (DPC). The CDR3 sequence: CASSLPGLAGARTGELFF. The CDR3 nucleotides are TGTGCCAGCAGTCTACCGGGACTAGCGGGCGCGAGGACCGGGGAGCTGTTTTTT.